This TCR beta chain was recovered during a study of cytomegalovirus exposure and HLA in healthy donors. Looking at the study overall: The 90 to 150 validation repertoires used a platform that matched the one used for the approximately 690 first-cohort repertoires, as a later analysis reported.

CDR1 is SGDLS, CDR2 YYNGEE, per germline. Trimming removed 4 bases from V and 4 bases from J, with 12 bases in between. The CDR3 contains 14 residues. The protocol was immunoSEQ multiplex PCR, while the TCRdb copy is restricted to in-frame clones and leaves out a portion. There are 220,000 or so clones in the sample; around nine tenths occur only once, and 1% to 1.2% lies in the top ten. Regarding the study as a whole: While the bulk of TCR sequences proved rare, some public TCRs turned up in many donors.

Remarks on this clone: Its antigen is unidentified.

The sequenced material came from PBMCs. The receptor comes from a young woman in good health and CMV-seronegative. The V and J genes are TRBV9 and TRBJ1-5; no definite D call. Here the CDR3 reads CASSPESRNQPQHF. In DNA form, the CDR3 reads TGTGCCAGCAGCCCCGAGTCCCGAAATCAGCCCCAGCATTTT.